Sequencing of this T cell receptor beta chain was carried out in a study of blood T cell repertoires in COVID-19. Methods used by the authors: Amplification of reference gene primers provided the estimated nucleated cell counts. Profiling relied on immunoSEQ multiplex PCR, and the TCRdb table lists in-frame clones only, not all of them. The V and J calls and clone size are taken from that table; D and trimming were inferred from the DNA. There are 100,000 to 130,000 clones in the sample; 84% occur only once, and about 4.2% lies in the top ten. The CDR3 spans 13 residues. Losses at the gene ends were 6 bases for V and 4 bases for J; bases not matched to a gene: 6. The germline V gene has CDR1 MDHEN and CDR2 SYDVKM.

This clonotype was obtained from a human donor in a cohort sampled during active COVID-19. This chain links TRBV28 with TRBJ2-7; 7 bases are a match to TRBD2. The sequenced sample consisted of peripheral blood. The CDR3, as DNA: TGTGCCAGCAGGGCGGGGGTCCGTTACGAGCAGTACTTC. Encoded protein: CASRAGVRYEQYF.